These 23 T cell receptor beta chains originate from one sample sequenced in a study of T-cell memory formation after mild COVID-19. Using its own MiXCR run on the 5' RACE reads, TCRdb lists one record per CDR3 protein. In the table there are 530,000 or so distinct CDR3 sequences, roughly 17% of which are singletons. What was sequenced was PBMCs or a T cell subset sorted from them (not recorded which). The receptors originated from an adult woman who had mild COVID-19 (a few samples of this study predate the infection). Cell type and time point are not known.

This chain joins TRBV2 and TRBJ1-1; no definite D call. Germline assignment: CDR1 SNHLY and CDR2 FYNNEI. Deletions cut 7 bases from V and 8 bases from J, with 11 bases between. This CDR3 has 11 residues. The CDR3 DNA sequence: TGTGCCAGCATGGGGAATTCAGAAGCTTTCTTT. This translates into CASMGNSEAFF.

This rearrangement joins TRBV6-5 to TRBJ2-1, with TRBD2 as a possible D gene (6 bases). V was trimmed by 2 bases and J by 4 bases, leaving 15 bases between them. The CDR3 is 16 residues long. The germline CDR1 and CDR2 sequences are MNHEY and SVGAGI. Here the CDR3 reads CASSYVAGSIYNEQFF. The CDR3 DNA reads as TGTGCCAGCAGTTACGTGGCGGGAAGTATTTACAATGAGCAGTTCTTC.

V gene TRBV25-1 combines with J gene TRBJ1-5; 7 bases fit TRBD1. This CDR3 contains 18 residues. With 1 base clipped from V and 6 bases from J, the junction kept 15 bases outside the gene matches. CDR1 and CDR2 (germline): MGHDK, SYGVNS. CDR3 DNA: TGTGCCAGCAGTGAATTCGACAGGGCAAAATCCTTAGGTCAGCCCCAGCATTTT. Its protein is CASSEFDRAKSLGQPQHF.

The rearrangement joins TRBV20-1 to TRBJ1-2; no reliable D call. The CDR3 extends over 14 amino acids. V was cut by 1 base and J by 4 bases, with 13 bases left in between. Germline V gene lookup returns CDR1 DFQATT and CDR2 SNEGSKA (reference sequence). The CDR3 coding sequence is TGCAGTGCTAGAGTAGCGGGCCTGGCCTATGGCTACACCTTC. Translation gives CSARVAGLAYGYTF.

V is TRBV20-1 and J is TRBJ2-1; tentatively, D is TRBD2 (6 bases). The V and J ends lost 4 bases and 2 bases respectively, with 15 bases between them. CDR3 length: 15 amino acids. Germline V gene sequence: CDR1 DFQATT, CDR2 SNEGSKA (reference sequence). CDR3 sequence (DNA): TGCAGTGCTATCTCTGGCGGGAACACCTACAATGAGCAGTTCTTC. It encodes CSAISGGNTYNEQFF.

V gene TRBV6-5 combines with J gene TRBJ2-7, with 7 bases lining up with TRBD2. V trimming: 5 bases; J trimming: 0 bases; junction bases outside the gene matches: 13. There are 17 residues in the CDR3. From germline, CDR1 is MNHEY and CDR2 SVGAGI. The CDR3 here is CASSAFFGGGSSYEQYF. CDR3 nucleotide sequence: TGTGCCAGCAGTGCCTTCTTTGGCGGGGGTAGCTCCTACGAGCAGTACTTC.

This clonotype was picked up a small number of times. CDR3 protein: CASSLETRPEKLFF. In nucleotides, the CDR3 is TGTGCCAGCAGCTTGGAAACGCGCCCCGAAAAACTGTTTTTT. The chain joins TRBV7-9 to TRBJ1-4; D gene uncertain. This CDR3 is built from 14 residues. Trimming removed 3 bases at V and 8 bases at J, with 13 bases between. The V gene's germline CDR1 is SEHNR and CDR2 FQNEAQ (reference sequence).

V gene TRBV19 combines with J gene TRBJ1-5; TRBD1 matches at 9 bases. V shed 4 bases, J shed 2 bases, and the junction held 6 bases outside the gene matches. Germline V gene data show CDR1 as LNHDA and CDR2 as SQIVND (reference sequence). This CDR3 contains 16 residues. The CDR3 DNA is TGTGCCAGTAGTAAAACAGGGGGCGCGGGCAATCAGCCCCAGCATTTT. Its translation: CASSKTGGAGNQPQHF.

This clonotype was counted at least ten times. The CDR3 protein is CASGLSGETQYF. CDR3 DNA sequence: TGTGCCAGCGGACTAAGCGGGGAGACCCAGTACTTC. The rearrangement links TRBV19 to TRBJ2-5; maybe TRBD2 (6 bases). CDR1 LNHDA and CDR2 SQIVND come from the germline V gene (reference sequence). V lost 9 bases and J 5 bases, leaving 13 bases between the germline ends. The CDR3 totals 12 residues.

This clonotype was observed a few times. The chain carries TRBV6-1 and TRBJ1-5; TRBD1 is a possible D gene (5 bases). The CDR3 runs 14 residues. Trimming pared 6 bases from V and 5 bases from J, leaving 14 bases between. CDR1 and CDR2 from the germline V gene are MNHNS and SASEGT. In DNA, the CDR3 is TGTGCCAGCAGCCCGGGGACGACCTATCAGCCCCAGCATTTT. This sequence encodes CASSPGTTYQPQHF.

The chain is built from TRBV6-5 and TRBJ2-6; the match to TRBD2 covers 10 bases. With V trimmed by 6 bases and J by 0 bases, 2 bases remained unmatched. The CDR3 totals 16 residues. Germline V gene lookup returns CDR1 MNHEY and CDR2 SVGAGI. The CDR3 loop reads CASRLAGASGANVLTF. The DNA for the CDR3 is TGTGCCAGCAGGCTAGCGGGAGCCTCTGGGGCCAACGTCCTGACTTTC.

This chain connects TRBV7-9 to TRBJ2-5; 12 nucleotides agree with TRBD2. Germline-derived CDR1 and CDR2 are SEHNR and FQNEAQ (reference sequence). The CDR3 has 19 residues. Germline trimming cut 4 bases from V and 3 bases from J; bases unmatched to any gene: 15. CDR3 nucleotides: TGTGCCAGCAGCTCAGGACTAGCGGGATCAAGGGTGGTGGAAGAGACCCAGTACTTC. It yields the protein CASSSGLAGSRVVEETQYF.

V gene TRBV4-1 combines with J gene TRBJ2-7; the D gene is possibly TRBD1 (6 bases). CDR1 and CDR2 (germline): MGHRA, YSYEKL. The CDR3 totals 16 residues. V lost 2 bases and J lost 0, with 14 bases in between. The CDR3 sequence is CASSQLGQSSSYEQYF. In DNA form, the CDR3 reads TGCGCCAGCAGCCAACTCGGACAGTCTAGCTCCTACGAGCAGTACTTC.

The V call is TRBV7-6, the J call TRBJ1-2; the D is unclear. V was pared by 2 bases and J by 6 bases, with 10 bases between. CDR1 and CDR2 from the germline V gene are SGHVS and FNYEAQ. There are 13 residues in the CDR3. In DNA, the CDR3 is TGTGCCAGCAGCTTATTGGGAGGGCATGGCTACACCTTC. It specifies CASSLLGGHGYTF.

This clonotype was observed a handful of times. This rearrangement joins TRBV19 to TRBJ2-7; 8 nucleotides line up with TRBD2. Germline V CDR1 and CDR2: LNHDA, SQIVND (reference sequence). The CDR3 consists of 15 residues. The V gene end was trimmed by 7 bases and the J gene end by 3 bases; junction bases not matched to a gene: 11. The CDR3 DNA reads TGTGCCAGTAAGAAACGGGAGGGCCTCGGCTACGAGCAGTACTTC. Translation gives CASKKREGLGYEQYF.

This clonotype was found a few times. V is TRBV15 and J is TRBJ2-5; D might be TRBD2 (6 bases). The V gene lost 0 bases and the J gene lost 7 bases, with 12 bases spanning the gap. CDR3 length: 14 residues. The germline gives CDR1 LNHNV, CDR2 YYDKDF (reference sequence). The CDR3 nucleotides are TGTGCCACCAGCAGAGATGCGGTGGGAGGGACCCAGTACTTC. This translates into CATSRDAVGGTQYF.

A few counts support this clonotype. The chain combines TRBV20-1 with TRBJ1-6; 8 bases are a match to TRBD1. Looked up from germline, CDR1 is DFQATT and CDR2 is SNEGSKA (reference sequence). The CDR3 sequence is 13 residues long. V lost 3 bases to trimming and J lost 7 bases; unmatched junction nucleotides: 2. CDR3 in DNA: TGCAGTGCTAGGTACAGGGGGAATTCACCCCTCCACTTT. Its translation: CSARYRGNSPLHF.

This chain joins TRBV11-3 and TRBJ2-2, with D possibly being TRBD1 or TRBD2 (5 bases each). Germline V gene sequence: CDR1 SGHNT, CDR2 YENEEA. The CDR3 length is 16 residues. V was trimmed by 0 bases and J by 3 bases, leaving 11 bases between them. In DNA form, the CDR3 reads TGTGCCAGCAGCTTAGATTGGGGGACCTACACCGGGGAGCTGTTTTTT. This sequence encodes CASSLDWGTYTGELFF.

The chain couples TRBV7-9 to TRBJ1-2; 8 bases line up with TRBD1. CDR1 and CDR2 from the germline V gene are SEHNR and FQNEAQ (reference sequence). There are 18 residues in the CDR3. J gave up 0 bases and V 0 bases, and 9 bases lay outside the gene matches. DNA for the CDR3: TGTGCCAGCAGCTTAGCCGACAGGGGACTAAAAGCTAACTATGGCTACACCTTC. This codes for CASSLADRGLKANYGYTF.

V and J are TRBV19 and TRBJ2-3, with 12 bases lining up with TRBD2. CDR3 length: 15 amino acids. The V segment lost 1 base and the J segment 6 bases; nucleotides outside the gene matches: 2. CDR1 and CDR2 (germline): LNHDA, SQIVND (reference sequence). The CDR3 sequence is CASSIVLAGGDTQYF. DNA for the CDR3: TGTGCCAGTAGTATAGTACTAGCGGGAGGTGATACGCAGTATTTT. Together with reference TRBV19 and TRBJ2-3, the CDR3 gives the full variable domain: DGGITQSPKYLFRKEGQNVTLSCEQNLNHDAMYWYRQDPGQGLRLIYYSQIVNDFQKGDIAEGYSVSREKKESFPLTVTSAQKNPTAFYLCASSIVLAGGDTQYFGPGTRLTVL.

The rearrangement links TRBV6-1 to TRBJ1-1; D gene uncertain. The CDR3 contains 13 residues. V lost 2 bases to trimming and J lost 3 bases, with 7 bases between them. From germline, CDR1 is MNHNS and CDR2 SASEGT. CDR3 nucleotides: TGTGCCAGCAGTGAATACGGGGACACTGAAGCTTTCTTT. This codes for CASSEYGDTEAFF.

The rearrangement uses TRBV9 and TRBJ2-5, with D unclear. This CDR3 contains 16 residues. Germline CDR1 is SGDLS and CDR2 is YYNGEE. The V end was cut by 0 bases, the J end by 5 bases, with 17 bases between. The CDR3 sequence: CASSVAGPLGAETQYF. CDR3 coding DNA: TGTGCCAGCAGCGTAGCCGGACCCCTAGGAGCGGAGACCCAGTACTTC.

This clonotype has more than one count but fewer than ten. This chain uses TRBV7-2 with TRBJ1-5; D gene ambiguous. The CDR3 consists of 13 residues. Germline V gene sequence: CDR1 SGHTA, CDR2 FQGNSA. V lost 6 bases and J lost 11, with 17 bases in between. The CDR3: CASRSEISAAQHF. CDR3 nucleotides: TGTGCCAGCAGGTCTGAAATATCAGCGGCCCAGCATTTT. Full variable domain (rest looked up from reference TRBV7-2 and TRBJ1-5): GAGVSQSPSNKVTEKGKDVELRCDPISGHTALYWYRQSLGQGLEFLIYFQGNSAPDKSGLPSDRFSAERTGGSVSTLTIQRTQQEDSAVYLCASRSEISAAQHFGDGTRLSIL.